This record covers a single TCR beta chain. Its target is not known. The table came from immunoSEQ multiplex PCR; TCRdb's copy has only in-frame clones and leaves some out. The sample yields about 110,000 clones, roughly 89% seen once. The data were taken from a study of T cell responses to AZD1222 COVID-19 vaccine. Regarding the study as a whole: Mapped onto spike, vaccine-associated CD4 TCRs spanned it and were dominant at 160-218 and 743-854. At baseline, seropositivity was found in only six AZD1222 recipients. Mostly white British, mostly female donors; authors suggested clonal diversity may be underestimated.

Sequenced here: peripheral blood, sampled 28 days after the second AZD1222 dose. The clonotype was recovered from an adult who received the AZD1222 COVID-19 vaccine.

The CDR3 sequence: CASRSRTGITYEQYF. Written as DNA, the CDR3 is TGTGCCAGCAGATCGAGGACAGGCATTACCTACGAGCAGTACTTC. The chain joins TRBV2 to TRBJ2-7, with 7 positions matching TRBD1. The germline V gene encodes CDR1 SNHLY and CDR2 FYNNEI. J lost 2 bases, V lost 6 bases, and 10 bases had no gene match. The CDR3 consists of 15 residues.